These T cell receptor beta chains were read from a single sample in a study of blood T cell repertoires in COVID-19. TCRdb's table, derived via immunoSEQ multiplex PCR, lists solely in-frame clones and lacks some. The sample contains some 380,000 clones, roughly 90% of which appear only once. The sequencing input was PBMCs or T cells enriched from blood (not recorded which). These receptors originate from a woman in her thirties or forties with acute COVID-19. CDR3s leave out the opening cysteine and the closing phenylalanine or tryptophan. The order of the fields is CDR3 length, V gene, CDR3 protein.

16	TRBV3-1/TRBV3-2	ASSRSRDSTSYKNIQY
10	TRBV27	ASSPGWPPLH
11	TRBV5-1	ASSLELNSPLH
12	TRBV19	ASSTRDTYTGAF
13	TRBV9	ASSGGAGPNNEQF
13	TRBV20-1	SASTFGRTYYGYT
10	TRBV6-5	ASSRGPTEAF
11	TRBV7-9	ASSLGDLGGYT
13	TRBV6-5	ASRPPGQPNSPLH
12	TRBV10-3	AIGGGDRGHEQY
12	TRBV30	AWGQGGANEKLF
12	TRBV19	ASNRPGYNQPQH
13	TRBV7-8	ASTQTGSSGNTIY
12	TRBV5-1	ASSPGWDREKAF
14	TRBV18	ASSGYDRAGANVLT
11	TRBV5-1	ASSFGQAYEQY
13	TRBV6-2/TRBV6-3	ASSSAGGPVNEQF
10	TRBV27	ASSPGGDGYT
12	TRBV6-1	ASSETGDIGGYT
15	TRBV9	ASSEGQGVLSGNTIY
10	TRBV24-1	ATSDRGTEAF
13	TRBV7-9	ASRLTGTANTEAF
8	TRBV10-1	ASSASEAF
13	TRBV4-2	ASSQEGQGAREQY
11	TRBV6-5	ASRGQGASPLH